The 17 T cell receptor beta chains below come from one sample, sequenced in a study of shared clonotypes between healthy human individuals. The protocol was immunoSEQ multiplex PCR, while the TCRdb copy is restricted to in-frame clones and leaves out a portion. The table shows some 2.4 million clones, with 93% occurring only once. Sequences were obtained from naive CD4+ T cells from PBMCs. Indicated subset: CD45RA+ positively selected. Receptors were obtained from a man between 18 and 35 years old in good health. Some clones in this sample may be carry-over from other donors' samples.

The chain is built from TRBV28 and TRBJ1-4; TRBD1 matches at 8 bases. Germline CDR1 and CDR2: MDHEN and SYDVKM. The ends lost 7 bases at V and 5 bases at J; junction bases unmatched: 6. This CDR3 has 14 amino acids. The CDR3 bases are TGTGCCAGCAACCAGGGGGCGGAGAATGAAAAACTGTTTTTT. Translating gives CASNQGAENEKLFF. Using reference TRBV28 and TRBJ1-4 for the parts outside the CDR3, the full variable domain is DVKVTQSSRYLVKRTGEKVFLECVQDMDHENMFWYRQDPGLGLRLIYFSYDVKMKEKGDIPEGYSVSREKKERFSLILESASTNQTSMYLCASNQGAENEKLFFGSGTQLSVL.

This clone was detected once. Here the CDR3 DNA reads TGTGCCAGCACGAGACAGGGTCGCACCGGGGAGCTGTTTTTT. Translation: CASTRQGRTGELFF. The chain uses TRBV9 and TRBJ2-2; 7 bases match TRBD1. CDR1 SGDLS and CDR2 YYNGEE come from the germline V gene. CDR3 length: 14 residues. Trimming at V came to 6 bases and at J to 4 bases, leaving 6 bases not matched to a gene. Together with reference TRBV9 and TRBJ2-2, the CDR3 gives the full variable domain: DSGVTQTPKHLITATGQRVTLRCSPRSGDLSVYWYQQSLDQGLQFLIQYYNGEERAKGNILERFSAQQFPDLHSELNLSSLELGDSALYFCASTRQGRTGELFFGEGSRLTVL.

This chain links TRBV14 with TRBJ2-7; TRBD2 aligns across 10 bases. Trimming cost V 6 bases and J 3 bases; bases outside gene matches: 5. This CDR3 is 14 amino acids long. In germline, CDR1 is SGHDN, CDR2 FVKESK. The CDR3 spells CASRPSGSFYEQYF. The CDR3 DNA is TGTGCCAGCAGGCCTAGCGGGAGCTTCTACGAGCAGTACTTC.

The CDR3 DNA sequence: TGTGCCAGCAGCCTGAGGGCGGGACAGGGAAAAGCTTTCTTT. Translating it yields CASSLRAGQGKAFF. The gene calls are TRBV7-3 and TRBJ1-1, with 9 bases lining up with TRBD1. Germline V gene data show CDR1 as SGHTA and CDR2 as FQGTGA. The CDR3 consists of 14 residues. V shed 5 bases and J 9 bases; nucleotides not matched to a gene: 10.

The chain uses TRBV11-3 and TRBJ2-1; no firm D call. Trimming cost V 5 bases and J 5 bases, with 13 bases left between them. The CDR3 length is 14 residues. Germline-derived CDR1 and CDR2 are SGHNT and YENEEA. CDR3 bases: TGTGCCAGCAGCCTGGGCTATTCCCACAATGAGCAGTTCTTC. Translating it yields CASSLGYSHNEQFF.

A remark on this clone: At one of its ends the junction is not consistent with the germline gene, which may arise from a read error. CDR3 DNA sequence: TGCAGTGCTAGTTCTGAAAAGACGGGCTTT. It yields the protein CSASSEKTGF. The chain uses TRBV20-1 and TRBJ1-1; the D is unclear. The CDR3 extends over 10 amino acids. Germline lookup yields CDR1 DFQATT and CDR2 SNEGSKA (reference sequence).

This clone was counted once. The CDR3, as DNA: TGTGCCAGCACGGGACAACTTTACAATGAGCAGTTCTTC. It translates to CASTGQLYNEQFF. This chain connects TRBV6-1 to TRBJ2-1; a weak D match, TRBD1 (6 bases). The CDR3 spans 13 residues. V was trimmed by 7 bases and J by 4 bases, leaving 11 bases between them. The V gene's germline CDR1 is MNHNS and CDR2 SASEGT.

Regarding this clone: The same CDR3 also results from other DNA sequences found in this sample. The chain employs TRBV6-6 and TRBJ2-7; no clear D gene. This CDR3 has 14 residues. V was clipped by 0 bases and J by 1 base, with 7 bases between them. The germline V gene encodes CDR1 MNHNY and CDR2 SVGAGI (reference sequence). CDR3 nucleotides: TGTGCCAGCAGTTACTCATCTGGATCCTACGAGCAGTACTTC. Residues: CASSYSSGSYEQYF.

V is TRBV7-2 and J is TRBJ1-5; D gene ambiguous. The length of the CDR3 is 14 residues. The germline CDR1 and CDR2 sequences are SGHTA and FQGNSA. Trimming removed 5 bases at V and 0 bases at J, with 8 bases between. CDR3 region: CASSGLNSNQPQHF. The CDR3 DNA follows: TGTGCCAGCAGCGGATTGAATAGCAATCAGCCCCAGCATTTT.

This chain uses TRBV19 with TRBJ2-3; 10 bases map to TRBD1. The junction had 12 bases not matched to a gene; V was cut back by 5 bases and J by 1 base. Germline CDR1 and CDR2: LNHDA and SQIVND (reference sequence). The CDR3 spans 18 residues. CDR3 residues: CASSFQTGGIHGTDTQYF. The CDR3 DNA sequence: TGTGCCAGTAGTTTCCAGACAGGGGGCATTCATGGCACAGATACGCAGTATTTT.

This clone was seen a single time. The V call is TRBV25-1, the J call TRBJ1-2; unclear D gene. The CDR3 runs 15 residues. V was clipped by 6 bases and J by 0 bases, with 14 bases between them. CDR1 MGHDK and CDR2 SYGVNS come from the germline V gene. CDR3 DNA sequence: TGTGCCAGCAGCCCATCGGACGGTACTAACTATGGCTACACCTTC. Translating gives CASSPSDGTNYGYTF.

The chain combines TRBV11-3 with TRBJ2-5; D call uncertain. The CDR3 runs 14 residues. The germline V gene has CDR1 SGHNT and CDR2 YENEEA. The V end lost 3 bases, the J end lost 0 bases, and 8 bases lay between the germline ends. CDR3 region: CASSFKGDQETQYF. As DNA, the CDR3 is TGTGCCAGCAGCTTCAAGGGTGACCAAGAGACCCAGTACTTC.

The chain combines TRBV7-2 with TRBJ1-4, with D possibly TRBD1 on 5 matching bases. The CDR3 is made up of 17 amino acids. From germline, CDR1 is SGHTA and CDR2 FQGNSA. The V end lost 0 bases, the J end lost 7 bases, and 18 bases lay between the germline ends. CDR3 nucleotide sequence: TGTGCCAGCAGCTTAGCGGCGGCGCAGGGTAATCGTGAAAAACTGTTTTTT. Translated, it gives CASSLAAAQGNREKLFF.

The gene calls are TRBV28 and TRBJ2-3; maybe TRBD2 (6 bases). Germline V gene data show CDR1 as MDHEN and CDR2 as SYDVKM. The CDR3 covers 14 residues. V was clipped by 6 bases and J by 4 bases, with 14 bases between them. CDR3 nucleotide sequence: TGTGCCAGCAGGGGGAGGATCCGCGCAGATACGCAGTATTTT. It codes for CASRGRIRADTQYF.

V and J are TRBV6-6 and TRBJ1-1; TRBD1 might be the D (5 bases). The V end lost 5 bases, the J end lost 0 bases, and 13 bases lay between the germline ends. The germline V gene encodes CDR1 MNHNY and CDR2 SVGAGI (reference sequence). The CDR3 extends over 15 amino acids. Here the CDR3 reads CASSSRARMNTEAFF. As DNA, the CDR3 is TGTGCCAGCAGTAGCAGGGCGAGGATGAACACTGAAGCTTTCTTT.

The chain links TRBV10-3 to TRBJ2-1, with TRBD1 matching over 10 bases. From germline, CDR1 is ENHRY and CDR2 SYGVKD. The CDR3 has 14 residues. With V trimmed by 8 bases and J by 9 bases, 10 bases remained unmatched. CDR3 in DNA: TGTGCCATCTCACCGGGACAGGGGATTTCTGAGCAGTTCTTC. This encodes CAISPGQGISEQFF.

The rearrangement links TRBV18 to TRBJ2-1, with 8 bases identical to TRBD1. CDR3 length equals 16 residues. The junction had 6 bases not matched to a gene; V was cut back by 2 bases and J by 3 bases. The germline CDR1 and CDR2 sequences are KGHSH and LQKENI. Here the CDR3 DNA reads TGTGCCAGCTCACCAGTGTCGGGACAGGTCTACAATGAGCAGTTCTTC. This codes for CASSPVSGQVYNEQFF.